This T cell receptor beta chain appears in the sequencing data of a study of blood T cell repertoires in COVID-19. Study-level information: Samples of COVID-19 (acute and convalescent) were obtained from the United States, Italy and Spain. T cells, B-cell-depleted T cells, or PBMCs supplied cDNA or gDNA.

This CDR3 is 14 amino acids long. The germline V gene encodes CDR1 SGHTA and CDR2 FQGTGA. V shed 2 bases and J 8 bases; nucleotides not matched to a gene: 6. Sequencing was performed with immunoSEQ multiplex PCR; in TCRdb, only in-frame clones are kept and a portion is missing. The table has roughly 160,000 clones, about 86% seen once. The rearrangement uses TRBV7-3 and TRBJ2-1; 7 bases match TRBD1. The TCR comes from a man aged 60 to 69 with acute or convalescent COVID-19. Sequencing used peripheral blood. CDR3 sequence: CASSLGVTGDEQFF. DNA of the CDR3: TGTGCCAGCAGCTTAGGGGTAACAGGGGATGAGCAGTTCTTC.